The 15 T cell receptor beta chains below all came from one sample that was sequenced in a study of neurological immune-mediated disorders. TCRdb used MiXCR to reprocess the 5' RACE reads, holding one entry per CDR3 protein. The sample lists 60,000 to 80,000 distinct CDR3 sequences, around 5.2% occurring once. Sequencing was performed on PBMCs. Receptors were obtained from a woman between 50 and 59 years old with multiple sclerosis.

This clonotype was seen repeatedly, ten times or more. The chain recombines TRBV7-9 with TRBJ2-5, with TRBD2 identical over 10 bases. With 5 bases clipped from V and 4 bases from J, the junction kept 7 bases outside the gene matches. Germline CDR1 is SEHNR and CDR2 is FQNEAQ (reference sequence). The CDR3 consists of 15 residues. The CDR3 spells CASSISGGTGETQYF. In DNA form, the CDR3 reads TGTGCCAGCAGCATTAGCGGGGGGACAGGAGAGACCCAGTACTTC.

This clonotype was counted between two and nine times. V usage is TRBV12-3 or TRBV12-4 and J usage is TRBJ1-3; D gene uncertain. The CDR3 loop spans 14 amino acids. V was shortened by 2 bases and J by 0 bases, with 5 bases between the two germline ends. The CDR3 spells CASSLLSSGNTIYF. For the CDR3, the DNA is TGTGCCAGCAGTTTACTGAGCTCTGGAAACACCATATATTTT.

This clonotype came up many times. The chain links TRBV24-1 to TRBJ2-3; D not resolved. CDR3 size: 11 residues. Germline-derived CDR1 and CDR2 are KGHDR and SFDVKD. Trimming removed 3 bases at V and 9 bases at J, with 6 bases between. The CDR3 spells CATSDEDTQYF. CDR3 bases: TGTGCCACCAGTGATGAGGACACGCAGTATTTT.

At least ten counts were recorded for this clonotype. The chain has TRBV28 and TRBJ2-3; no definite D call. CDR3 length: 12 residues. The germline V gene has CDR1 MDHEN and CDR2 SYDVKM. With 5 bases removed from V and 3 bases from J, the gap between germline ends came to 6 bases. The CDR3 DNA sequence: TGTGCCAGCAGTAAGCTTACAGATACGCAGTATTTT. It yields the protein CASSKLTDTQYF.

This clonotype was seen repeatedly, ten times or more. One end of the junction fails to match germline, which may point to a read error. V usage is TRBV15 and J usage is TRBJ1-6; no definite D call. This CDR3 has 13 residues. Germline V gene data show CDR1 as LNHNV and CDR2 as YYDKDF (reference sequence). DNA for the CDR3: TGTGCCACCAGCATTGAGAGGAATTCACCCCTCAACTTT. Its translation: CATSIERNSPLNF.

This clonotype was observed many times. The chain couples TRBV20-1 to TRBJ2-5, with 7 positions matching TRBD2. After removal of 6 bases from V and 4 bases from J, the junction contained 11 bases not matched to a gene. This CDR3 region has 14 residues. Germline-derived CDR1 and CDR2 are DFQATT and SNEGSKA (reference sequence). This CDR3 is CSAEKPGLRETQYF. The CDR3 DNA follows: TGCAGTGCAGAAAAACCGGGACTACGAGAGACCCAGTACTTC.

The chain combines TRBV7-6 with TRBJ2-5, with D hard to call. Germline loops: CDR1 SGHVS, CDR2 FNYEAQ. CDR3 length: 13 amino acids. The V gene lost 3 bases and the J gene lost 4 bases, with 9 bases spanning the gap. In DNA, the CDR3 is TGTGCCAGCAGCTTGGGAACCCGAGAGACCCAGTACTTC. It is translated as CASSLGTRETQYF.

This clonotype was counted many times. The DNA of the CDR3 is TGTGCCACTTGCCGGGGTCAGAACACCGGGGAGCTGTTTTTT. It specifies CATCRGQNTGELFF. The chain uses TRBV15 and TRBJ2-2; possible D gene TRBD2, 5 bases. Germline values: CDR1 LNHNV, CDR2 YYDKDF (reference sequence). CDR3 length: 14 residues. V shed 9 bases and J shed 1 base, with 12 bases lying between them.

This clonotype was counted ten times or more. The chain combines TRBV9 with TRBJ2-3, with D possibly called TRBD1 or TRBD2 (5 bases each). V gave up 0 bases and J gave up 6 bases, with 8 bases separating them. The CDR3 consists of 13 residues. CDR1 is SGDLS, CDR2 YYNGEE, per germline. The chain's CDR3 is CASSVAGGDTQYF. The CDR3 coding sequence is TGTGCCAGCAGCGTAGCTGGGGGTGATACGCAGTATTTT.

This clonotype was seen repeatedly, ten times or more. V is TRBV7-2 and J is TRBJ1-4, with 7 bases that match TRBD1. The CDR3 sequence is 14 residues long. The V gene's germline CDR1 is SGHTA and CDR2 FQGNSA. After removal of 5 bases from V and 7 bases from J, the junction contained 7 bases not matched to a gene. This chain's CDR3 is CASSHDRAAEKLFF. The CDR3 DNA reads as TGTGCCAGCAGCCACGACAGGGCGGCTGAAAAACTGTTTTTT.

The rearrangement joins TRBV5-1 to TRBJ2-1; possible D gene TRBD1, 5 bases. The CDR3 consists of 17 residues. V lost 1 base, J lost 2 bases, and 16 bases lay in between. Looked up from germline, CDR1 is SGHRS and CDR2 is YFSETQ. The CDR3 is CASSLHNWGRPYNEQFF. In DNA form, the CDR3 reads TGCGCCAGCAGCTTGCATAATTGGGGCAGACCCTACAATGAGCAGTTCTTC.

This clonotype was observed at least ten times. The chain carries TRBV7-2 and TRBJ2-2, with D perhaps being TRBD1 or TRBD2 (5 bases each). Germline CDR1 reads SGHTA; CDR2 reads FQGNSA. The CDR3 has 14 amino acids. Trimming left V 6 bases short and J 3 bases short, with 11 bases between. The CDR3 is CASRRDGYTGELFF. The CDR3 region has the DNA TGTGCCAGCAGGAGGGACGGATACACCGGGGAGCTGTTTTTT.

This clonotype was detected many times. The chain recombines TRBV5-4 with TRBJ1-1; D remains ambiguous. V was cut by 1 base and J by 0 bases, with 7 bases left in between. Germline CDR1 and CDR2: SGHNT and YYREEE (reference sequence). This CDR3 spans 14 amino acids. DNA of the CDR3: TGTGCCAGCAGCTTGAACGGGGTGAACACTGAAGCTTTCTTT. This codes for CASSLNGVNTEAFF. Combining the CDR3 with reference TRBV5-4 and TRBJ1-1 gives the whole variable domain ETGVTQSPTHLIKTRGQQVTLRCSSQSGHNTVSWYQQALGQGPQFIFQYYREEENGRGNFPPRFSGLQFPNYSSELNVNALELDDSALYLCASSLNGVNTEAFFGQGTRLTVV.

This clonotype appeared many times. This rearrangement joins TRBV9 to TRBJ2-3, with D perhaps TRBD1 or TRBD2 (6 bases each). The CDR3 covers 14 residues. Germline V lookup: CDR1 SGDLS, CDR2 YYNGEE. Trimming cost V 0 bases and J 7 bases, with 12 bases left between them. The CDR3 nucleotides read TGTGCCAGCAGCGTAGGCGGGGACACTCATACGCAGTATTTT. The encoded protein is CASSVGGDTHTQYF.

The CDR3 nucleotides read TGTGCCAGCAGTTACGAAGGACAGGCGAAGCAGTATTTT. This codes for CASSYEGQAKQYF. V is TRBV6-5 and J is TRBJ2-3; 7 bases align to TRBD1. The CDR3 has 13 amino acids. Germline lookup yields CDR1 MNHEY and CDR2 SVGAGI. With V trimmed by 2 bases and J by 11 bases, 7 bases remained unmatched.